The 10 T cell receptor beta chains below come from one sample, sequenced in a study of T cell responses to AZD1222 COVID-19 vaccine. The data were produced by immunoSEQ multiplex PCR, yet TCRdb's version contains in-frame clones alone and is incomplete. Of 75,000 to 95,000 clones detected, about nine tenths appear once; the ten largest clones hold approximately 5%. The source material was peripheral blood, sampled 28 days after the second AZD1222 dose. The source of these receptors is an adult who received the AZD1222 COVID-19 vaccine.

This clone was counted once. The V gene is TRBV6-2 or TRBV6-3, the J gene TRBJ2-3, with D tentatively TRBD2 (5 bases). The CDR3 has 12 residues. Germline V gene sequence: CDR1 MNHEY, CDR2 SVGEGT. V shed 5 bases and J shed 4 bases, with 7 bases lying between them. This chain's CDR3 is CASSNSADTQYF. DNA for the CDR3: TGTGCCAGCAGTAATAGCGCAGATACGCAGTATTTT.

The rearrangement uses TRBV29-1 and TRBJ1-1, with D unresolved. The CDR3 has 13 residues. Per germline, CDR1 SQVTM and CDR2 ANQGSEA. Trimming shortened V by 3 bases and J by 0 bases, and 8 bases separated the two germline ends. CDR3 sequence reads: CSVELGMNTEAFF. The CDR3 bases are TGCAGCGTTGAGCTGGGCATGAACACTGAAGCTTTCTTT.

The table lists this clone with a few counts. The chain links TRBV6-1 to TRBJ1-2; unclear D gene. Looked up from germline, CDR1 is MNHNS and CDR2 is SASEGT. CDR3 length: 17 amino acids. The V end was cut by 2 bases, the J end by 1 base, with 17 bases between. The DNA of the CDR3 is TGTGCCAGCAGTGAAAAGAGTAAAGTCATCTTTAACTATGGCTACACCTTC. Translated, it gives CASSEKSKVIFNYGYTF.

V is TRBV5-4 and J is TRBJ2-1; 9 bases line up with TRBD1. Trimming removed 0 bases from V and 6 bases from J; junction bases left unmatched: 4. This CDR3 contains 15 residues. The V gene's germline CDR1 is SGHNT and CDR2 YYREEE (reference sequence). CDR3 nucleotides: TGTGCCAGCAGCTTGGCGGGGACAGGGCGCAATGAGCAGTTCTTC. This encodes CASSLAGTGRNEQFF.

The V call is TRBV25-1, the J call TRBJ1-1; tentatively, D is TRBD1 (6 bases). CDR3 length: 12 residues. Trimming shortened V by 6 bases and J by 5 bases, and 10 bases separated the two germline ends. CDR1 and CDR2 (germline): MGHDK, SYGVNS. CDR3 DNA: TGTGCCAGCAGGAGGGGGGGGACTGAAGCTTTCTTT. Translating it yields CASRRGGTEAFF.

This clone was picked up a small number of times. This chain links TRBV7-3 with TRBJ2-7; D remains unclear. The CDR3 covers 14 residues. Germline CDR1 SGHTA, CDR2 FQGTGA. The V gene lost 4 bases and the J gene lost 7 bases, with 17 bases spanning the gap. The CDR3 spells CASSSHGPLREQYV. The CDR3 DNA is TGTGCCAGCAGCTCCCACGGACCGCTAAGGGAGCAGTACGTC.

The rearrangement links TRBV6-5 to TRBJ1-6; 10 bases agree with TRBD1. This CDR3 has 16 amino acids. In germline, CDR1 is MNHEY, CDR2 SVGAGI. The V gene end was trimmed by 2 bases and the J gene end by 10 bases; junction bases not matched to a gene: 8. CDR3 nucleotides: TGTGCCAGCAGTTACCGCGGACAGGGGGGTTTGTCACCCCTCCACTTT. Translation: CASSYRGQGGLSPLHF.

The chain joins TRBV5-4 to TRBJ2-2, with 7 nucleotides matching TRBD2. After removal of 3 bases from V and 0 bases from J, the junction contained 2 bases not matched to a gene. The germline CDR1 and CDR2 sequences are SGHNT and YYREEE (reference sequence). This CDR3 spans 15 amino acids. The CDR3 sequence: CASSSGGPNTGELFF. CDR3 nucleotides: TGTGCCAGCAGCTCGGGGGGTCCGAACACCGGGGAGCTGTTTTTT.

The V gene is TRBV28, the J gene TRBJ1-4; D gene uncertain. The CDR3 length is 14 residues. Germline-derived CDR1 and CDR2 are MDHEN and SYDVKM. Trimming left V 3 bases short and J 0 bases short, with 5 bases between. This CDR3 is CASSFFSTNEKLFF. CDR3 coding DNA: TGTGCCAGCAGTTTTTTCTCAACTAATGAAAAACTGTTTTTT.

The V call is TRBV5-1, the J call TRBJ1-5, with TRBD1 as a possible D gene (5 bases). There are 15 residues in the CDR3. Germline CDR1 reads SGHRS; CDR2 reads YFSETQ. Trimming took off 2 bases at V and 0 bases at J, with 9 bases between the two ends. The CDR3: CASSFWGDSNQPQHF. CDR3 sequence (DNA): TGCGCCAGCAGCTTTTGGGGGGATAGCAATCAGCCCCAGCATTTT. The full variable domain, rest sourced from reference TRBV5-1 and TRBJ1-5, is KAGVTQTPRYLIKTRGQQVTLSCSPISGHRSVSWYQQTPGQGLQFLFEYFSETQRNKGNFPGRFSGRQFSNSRSEMNVSTLELGDSALYLCASSFWGDSNQPQHFGDGTRLSIL.